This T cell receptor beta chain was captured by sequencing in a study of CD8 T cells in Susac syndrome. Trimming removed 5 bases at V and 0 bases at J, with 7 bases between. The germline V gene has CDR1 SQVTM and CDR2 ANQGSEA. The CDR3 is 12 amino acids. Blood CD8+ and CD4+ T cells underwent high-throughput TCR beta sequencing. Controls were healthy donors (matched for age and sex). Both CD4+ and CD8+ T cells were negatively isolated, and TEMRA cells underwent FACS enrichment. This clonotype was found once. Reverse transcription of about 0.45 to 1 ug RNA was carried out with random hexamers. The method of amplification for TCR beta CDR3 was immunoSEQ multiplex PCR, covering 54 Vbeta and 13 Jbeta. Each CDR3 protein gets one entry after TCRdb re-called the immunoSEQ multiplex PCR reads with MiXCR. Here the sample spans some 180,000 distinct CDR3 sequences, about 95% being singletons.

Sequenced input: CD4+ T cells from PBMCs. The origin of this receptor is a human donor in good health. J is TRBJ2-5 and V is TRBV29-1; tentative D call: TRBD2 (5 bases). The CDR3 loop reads CSVWRYQETQYF. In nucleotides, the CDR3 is TGCAGCGTTTGGAGGTACCAAGAGACCCAGTACTTC.